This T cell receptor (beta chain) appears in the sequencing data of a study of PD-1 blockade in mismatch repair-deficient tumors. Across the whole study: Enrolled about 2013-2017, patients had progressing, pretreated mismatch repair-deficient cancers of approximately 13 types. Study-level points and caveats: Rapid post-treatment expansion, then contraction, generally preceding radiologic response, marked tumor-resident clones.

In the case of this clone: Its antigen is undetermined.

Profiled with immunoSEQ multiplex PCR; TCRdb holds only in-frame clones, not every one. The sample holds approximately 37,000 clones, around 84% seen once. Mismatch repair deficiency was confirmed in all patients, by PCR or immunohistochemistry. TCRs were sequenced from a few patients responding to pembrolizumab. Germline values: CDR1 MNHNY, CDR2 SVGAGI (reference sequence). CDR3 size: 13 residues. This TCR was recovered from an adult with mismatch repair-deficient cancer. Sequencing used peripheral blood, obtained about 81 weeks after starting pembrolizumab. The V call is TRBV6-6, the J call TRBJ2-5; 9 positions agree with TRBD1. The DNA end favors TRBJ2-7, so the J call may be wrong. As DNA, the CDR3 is TGTGCCGTTTCCGGGGACAGGGATGACGAGCAGTACTTC. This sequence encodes CAVSGDRDDEQYF.